The entry below gives a single T cell receptor (beta chain) sequence along with its context. What it binds is not known. This sample was included in a study of T-cell reconstitution after alpha-beta-depleted transplantation in children. Study-wide points: Where some patients showed high TCRbeta diversity at day 60, it came from recipient T cells and thymic progenitors that had survived. Hyperexpanded clones declined; after one year, newly produced T cells mostly supplied diversity. Reportedly, roughly two months post-transplant, alpha-beta T cells arose from several hundred expanded graft clones.

Unique molecular identifiers tagged the TCRbeta library. TCRdb itself ran the PCR reads through MiXCR, one entry per CDR3 protein. Of about 58,000 distinct CDR3 sequences in the sample, around 40% were seen once. Germline V gene data show CDR1 as SEHNR and CDR2 as FQNEAQ (reference sequence). The ends lost 5 bases at V and 5 bases at J; junction bases unmatched: 10. The CDR3 covers 16 residues. This chain uses TRBV7-9 with TRBJ2-1; 9 bases map to TRBD2. The sequencing used PBMCs, mostly from graft donor cells, collected 360 days after TCRalphabeta/CD19-depleted stem cell transplant. This sequence originates from a male patient younger than 18 who had a stem cell transplant for acute lymphoblastic leukemia, so the T cells may come from the graft donor. The CDR3 here is CASSLNLAGPHNEQFF. The CDR3 DNA sequence: TGTGCCAGCAGCCTAAACCTAGCGGGGCCCCACAATGAGCAGTTCTTC.